One and the same sample provided the 21 T cell receptor beta chains below, sequenced in a study of T cell repertoires in cytomegalovirus infection. MiXCR, run by TCRdb on the reads, gives a single entry per CDR3 protein. The repertoire includes around 450,000 distinct CDR3 sequences, approximately 31% of them detected once, and about 13% sits in the top ten. The specimen sequenced was PBMCs. These receptors were taken from a human donor in good health (CMV status not recorded). Some clones in this sample may be carry-over from other donors' samples.

Only one count was recorded for this clonotype. This chain connects TRBV10-2 to TRBJ1-2; 10 bases match TRBD1. CDR1 and CDR2 from the germline V gene are WSHSY and SAAADI. Germline trimming cut 5 bases from V and 8 bases from J; bases unmatched to any gene: 8. The CDR3 consists of 14 residues. The CDR3 reads CASSNRDRGGGYTF. Here the CDR3 DNA reads TGCGCCAGCAGTAACCGGGACAGGGGCGGCGGCTACACCTTC.

In the case of this clonotype: An end of the junction differs from the germline gene, which may be a read error. The chain recombines TRBV7-6 with TRBJ2-3, with D uncertain. This CDR3 contains 14 residues. Germline assignment: CDR1 SGHVS and CDR2 FNYEAQ. The CDR3 spells CASSLASRTDTQYF. DNA for the CDR3: TGTGCCAGCAGCTTAGCTAGCCGCACCGATACGCAGTATTTT.

This clonotype showed up just a few times. The V gene is TRBV20-1, the J gene TRBJ2-3, with 10 bases lining up with TRBD2. CDR3 length: 15 amino acids. Germline V gene lookup returns CDR1 DFQATT and CDR2 SNEGSKA (reference sequence). With V trimmed by 2 bases and J by 6 bases, 8 bases remained unmatched. CDR3 bases: TGCAGTGCTAGAATTAGCGGGGGGAGGGGGGATACGCAGTATTTT. This codes for CSARISGGRGDTQYF.

This clonotype has just a few counts. The rearrangement uses TRBV3-1 and TRBJ2-3; unclear D gene. V was trimmed by 4 bases and J by 0 bases, leaving 5 bases between them. Germline V CDR1 and CDR2: LGHDT, YNNKEL (reference sequence). The CDR3 sequence is 13 residues long. This chain's CDR3 is CASSRQSTDTQYF. DNA of the CDR3: TGTGCCAGCAGCCGCCAAAGCACAGATACGCAGTATTTT.

This clonotype was seen a few times. The rearrangement uses TRBV5-1 and TRBJ2-7, with 7 bases fitting TRBD1. V was clipped by 4 bases and J by 0 bases; unmatched bases: 7. The germline gives CDR1 SGHRS, CDR2 YFSETQ. The CDR3 contains 15 residues. The CDR3 DNA follows: TGCGCCAGCAGCCCCCCGACAGGGAACTCCTACGAGCAGTACTTC. Translated: CASSPPTGNSYEQYF.

This clonotype was seen only a few times. The chain couples TRBV7-9 to TRBJ2-3; D may match TRBD1 or TRBD2 (5 bases each). Looked up from germline, CDR1 is SEHNR and CDR2 is FQNEAQ (reference sequence). Trimming cost V 2 bases and J 2 bases, with 14 bases left between them. The CDR3 covers 16 residues. The CDR3 region is CASSLLLGTLTDTQYF. In DNA, the CDR3 is TGTGCCAGCAGCTTATTGCTGGGGACCCTCACAGATACGCAGTATTTT.

This clonotype was detected a few times. J is TRBJ2-1 and V is TRBV7-3; D is ambiguous. In germline, CDR1 is SGHTA, CDR2 FQGTGA. V gave up 2 bases and J gave up 2 bases, with 10 bases separating them. The CDR3 runs to 15 residues. The CDR3 protein is CASSLDGLTYNEQFF. CDR3 in DNA: TGTGCCAGCAGCTTAGATGGTCTCACCTACAATGAGCAGTTCTTC.

The V and J genes are TRBV11-2 and TRBJ2-7; 10 bases map to TRBD1. CDR1 and CDR2 (germline): SGHAT, FQNNGV. V lost 4 bases to trimming and J lost 5 bases; unmatched junction nucleotides: 5. This CDR3 spans 14 amino acids. The CDR3 loop is CASSSDRGSDEQYF. The CDR3 nucleotides are TGTGCCAGCAGCTCGGACAGGGGGTCAGACGAGCAGTACTTC.

This clonotype was seen more than once but under ten times. The V and J genes are TRBV27 and TRBJ2-5, with 11 bases lining up with TRBD1. V shed 4 bases, J shed 5 bases, and the junction held 12 bases outside the gene matches. The CDR3 has 17 amino acids. Germline loops: CDR1 MNHEY, CDR2 SMNVEV (reference sequence). This CDR3 is CASSSIPPDRGRETQYF. The CDR3 DNA reads TGTGCCAGCAGTTCGATCCCCCCGGACAGGGGGCGGGAGACCCAGTACTTC.

This clonotype was picked up a small number of times. The CDR3 sequence: CATSDTGISFF. DNA of the CDR3: TGTGCCACCAGTGACACAGGGATATCTTTCTTT. This chain uses TRBV24-1 with TRBJ1-1; TRBD1 might be the D (6 bases). V lost 4 bases, J lost 12 bases, and 11 bases lay in between. CDR3 length equals 11 residues. Per germline, CDR1 KGHDR and CDR2 SFDVKD.

As concerns this clonotype: A much larger clonotype is one base distant, so this may be a read error. The V call is TRBV7-8, the J call TRBJ2-1; TRBD2 is a possible D gene (5 bases). The length of the CDR3 is 15 residues. Trimming shortened V by 1 base and J by 6 bases, and 13 bases separated the two germline ends. Germline assignment: CDR1 SGHVS and CDR2 FQNEAQ. CDR3 region: CASSLERAVSNEQFF. For the CDR3, the DNA is TGTGCCAGCAGCTTAGAAAGAGCGGTGTCCAATGAGCAGTTCTTC.

In this sample, this clonotype turned up many times. V and J are TRBV4-1 and TRBJ1-3; D uncertain. V gave up 1 base and J gave up 0 bases, with 13 bases separating them. The CDR3 extends over 17 amino acids. Per the germline V gene, CDR1 is MGHRA and CDR2 is YSYEKL. CDR3 loop: CASSQVPGSDSGNTIYF. The CDR3 DNA reads as TGCGCCAGCAGCCAAGTTCCCGGGTCCGACTCTGGAAACACCATATATTTT.

This clonotype was detected a few times. This rearrangement joins TRBV20-1 to TRBJ2-1; either TRBD1 or TRBD2 may fit D (5 bases each). This CDR3 has 13 residues. V was pared by 3 bases and J by 4 bases, with 10 bases between. CDR1 DFQATT and CDR2 SNEGSKA come from the germline V gene (reference sequence). CDR3 amino acids: CSASGADYNEQFF. The DNA of the CDR3 is TGCAGTGCTAGCGGGGCAGATTACAATGAGCAGTTCTTC.

This clonotype has just a few counts. This chain connects TRBV20-1 to TRBJ2-5, with TRBD2 identical over 15 bases. Germline CDR1 reads DFQATT; CDR2 reads SNEGSKA (reference sequence). V dropped 5 bases and J dropped 4; count of bases not matched to a gene: 20. The CDR3 spans 20 residues. This chain's CDR3 is CSAPLFAGTSGGNWGETQYF. The CDR3 DNA is TGCAGTGCTCCCCTCTTTGCCGGGACTAGCGGGGGGAACTGGGGAGAGACCCAGTACTTC.

Notes on this clonotype: Mismatch with germline at one junction end may stem from a read error. The chain is built from TRBV6-5 and TRBJ1-1, with TRBD1 matching 9 bases. The CDR3 contains 14 residues. CDR1 is MNHEY, CDR2 SVGAGI, per germline. The CDR3 DNA is TGTGCCCGCAGTTACGACAGGGGGGTGACTGAAGCTTTCTTT. Translated: CARSYDRGVTEAFF.

In DNA form, the CDR3 reads TGTGCCAGCAGCTTATTCCTAGCGGGGACCAGCAATGAGCAGTTCTTC. Amino acid sequence: CASSLFLAGTSNEQFF. The chain employs TRBV7-8 and TRBJ2-1; 9 bases line up with TRBD2. V was clipped by 2 bases and J by 6 bases; unmatched bases: 8. Germline values: CDR1 SGHVS, CDR2 FQNEAQ. The CDR3 loop spans 16 amino acids.

This clonotype is termed medium-sized (0.01 to 0.1%). The gene calls are TRBV7-2 and TRBJ2-7; 8 nucleotides agree with TRBD1. The CDR3 has 13 amino acids. Germline CDR1 and CDR2: SGHTA and FQGNSA. With V trimmed by 4 bases and J by 4 bases, 3 bases remained unmatched. CDR3: CASSSRTGYEQYF. CDR3 bases: TGTGCCAGCAGCTCTCGGACAGGGTACGAGCAGTACTTC. The entire variable domain, with the rest obtained from reference TRBV7-2 and TRBJ2-7, is as follows: GAGVSQSPSNKVTEKGKDVELRCDPISGHTALYWYRQSLGQGLEFLIYFQGNSAPDKSGLPSDRFSAERTGGSVSTLTIQRTQQEDSAVYLCASSSRTGYEQYFGPGTRLTVT.

The chain couples TRBV7-6 to TRBJ2-5; 13 bases map to TRBD2. CDR1 and CDR2 from the germline V gene are SGHVS and FNYEAQ. The V gene end was trimmed by 5 bases and the J gene end by 3 bases; junction bases not matched to a gene: 9. This CDR3 has 17 amino acids. The CDR3 DNA is TGTGCCAGCAGCCAAAGGACTAGCGGGGGAATCAAAGAGACCCAGTACTTC. It codes for CASSQRTSGGIKETQYF.

This chain links TRBV7-3 with TRBJ1-6; 8 positions agree with TRBD1. This CDR3 has 16 amino acids. Germline CDR1 reads SGHTA; CDR2 reads FQGTGA. J gave up 3 bases and V 5 bases, and 6 bases lay outside the gene matches. This chain's CDR3 is CASSLKGQGYNSPLHF. CDR3 DNA: TGTGCCAGCAGCCTAAAAGGACAGGGCTATAATTCACCCCTCCACTTT. The complete variable domain, with remaining parts taken from reference TRBV7-3 and TRBJ1-6, reads GAGVSQTPSNKVTEKGKYVELRCDPISGHTALYWYRQSLGQGPEFLIYFQGTGAADDSGLPNDRFFAVRPEGSVSTLKIQRTERGDSAVYLCASSLKGQGYNSPLHFGNGTRLTVT.

This clonotype has more than one count but fewer than ten. The CDR3 reads CASSLGLTSTSNQPQHF. The CDR3 DNA reads TGTGCCAGCAGTTTAGGGCTGACCTCTACTAGCAATCAGCCCCAGCATTTT. This rearrangement joins TRBV28 to TRBJ1-5; no clear D. V lost 2 bases to trimming and J lost 0 bases, with 14 bases between them. CDR1 is MDHEN, CDR2 SYDVKM, per germline. The CDR3 sequence is 17 residues long.

The table lists this clonotype with a few counts. This chain uses TRBV6-5 with TRBJ2-5; 10 bases align to TRBD1. In germline, CDR1 is MNHEY, CDR2 SVGAGI. With 8 bases clipped from V and 4 bases from J, the junction kept 7 bases outside the gene matches. CDR3 size: 14 residues. In nucleotides, the CDR3 is TGTGCCAGCGCGCGAAGGACAGGGGGAGAGACCCAGTACTTC. The encoded protein is CASARRTGGETQYF.